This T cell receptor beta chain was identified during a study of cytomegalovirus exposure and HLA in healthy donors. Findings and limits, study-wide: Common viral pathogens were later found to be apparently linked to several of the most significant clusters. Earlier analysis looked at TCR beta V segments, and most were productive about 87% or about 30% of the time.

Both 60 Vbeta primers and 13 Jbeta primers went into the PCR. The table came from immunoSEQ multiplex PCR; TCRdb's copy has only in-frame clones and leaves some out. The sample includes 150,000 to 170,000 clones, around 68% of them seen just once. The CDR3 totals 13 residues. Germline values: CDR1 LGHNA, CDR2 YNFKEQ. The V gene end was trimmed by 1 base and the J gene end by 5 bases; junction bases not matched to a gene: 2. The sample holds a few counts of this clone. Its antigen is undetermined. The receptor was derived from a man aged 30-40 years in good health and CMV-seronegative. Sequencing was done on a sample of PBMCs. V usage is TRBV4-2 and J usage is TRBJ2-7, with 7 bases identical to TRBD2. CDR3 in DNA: TGTGCCAGCAGCCAAGTGGGAGGGCACGAGCAGTACTTC. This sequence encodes CASSQVGGHEQYF.